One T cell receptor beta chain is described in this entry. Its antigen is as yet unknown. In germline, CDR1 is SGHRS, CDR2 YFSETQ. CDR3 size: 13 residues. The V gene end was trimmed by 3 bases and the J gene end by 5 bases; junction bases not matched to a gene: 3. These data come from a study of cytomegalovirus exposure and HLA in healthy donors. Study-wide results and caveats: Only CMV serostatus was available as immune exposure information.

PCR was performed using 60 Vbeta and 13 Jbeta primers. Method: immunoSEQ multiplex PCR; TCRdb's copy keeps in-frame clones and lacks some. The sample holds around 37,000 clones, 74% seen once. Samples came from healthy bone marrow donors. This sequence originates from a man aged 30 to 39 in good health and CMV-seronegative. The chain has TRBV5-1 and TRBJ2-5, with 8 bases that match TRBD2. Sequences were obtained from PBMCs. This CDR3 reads CASSSGGGETQYF. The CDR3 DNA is TGCGCCAGCAGCTCCGGGGGGGGCGAGACCCAGTACTTC.